This T cell receptor (beta chain) was sequenced in a study of cytomegalovirus exposure and HLA in healthy donors. In the PCR, 60 Vbeta and 13 Jbeta primers were used. The method was immunoSEQ multiplex PCR; TCRdb's version includes in-frame clones alone and lacks a portion of them. Found here are 150,000 or so clones, about 72% of them singletons; the top ten hold 1.4% to 1.5%. The length of the CDR3 is 16 residues. Trimming removed 1 base at V and 2 bases at J, with 9 bases between. Germline V CDR1 and CDR2: LGHNA, YSLEER. The specimen was PBMCs. The chain has TRBV4-3 and TRBJ1-6; D is perhaps TRBD1 (6 bases). The receptor's source is a female donor in good health and CMV-seronegative. This CDR3 is CASSQVDRPYNSPLHF. Here the CDR3 DNA reads TGCGCCAGCAGCCAAGTGGACAGACCCTATAATTCACCCCTCCACTTT.